This T cell receptor beta chain was captured in a study of T cell changes during pregnancy in multiple sclerosis. Clones were sequenced by immunoSEQ multiplex PCR, and TCRdb holds only the in-frame ones, with some missing. The data hold 15,000 to 20,000 clones, with about nine tenths observed a single time. V lost 3 bases, J lost 6 bases, and 12 bases lay in between. The length of the CDR3 is 14 residues. Germline V gene lookup returns CDR1 MNHEY and CDR2 SMNVEV (reference sequence). This specimen consisted of CD8+ T cells from peripheral blood mononuclear cells, obtained in the third trimester of pregnancy. The clonotype was recovered from a female donor in good health, enrolled as a control in a pregnancy study. V gene TRBV27 combines with J gene TRBJ2-1, with D possibly TRBD2 on 7 matching bases. The CDR3 loop is CASSLGGRINEQFF. As DNA, the CDR3 is TGTGCCAGCAGTTTGGGGGGGCGGATCAATGAGCAGTTCTTC.